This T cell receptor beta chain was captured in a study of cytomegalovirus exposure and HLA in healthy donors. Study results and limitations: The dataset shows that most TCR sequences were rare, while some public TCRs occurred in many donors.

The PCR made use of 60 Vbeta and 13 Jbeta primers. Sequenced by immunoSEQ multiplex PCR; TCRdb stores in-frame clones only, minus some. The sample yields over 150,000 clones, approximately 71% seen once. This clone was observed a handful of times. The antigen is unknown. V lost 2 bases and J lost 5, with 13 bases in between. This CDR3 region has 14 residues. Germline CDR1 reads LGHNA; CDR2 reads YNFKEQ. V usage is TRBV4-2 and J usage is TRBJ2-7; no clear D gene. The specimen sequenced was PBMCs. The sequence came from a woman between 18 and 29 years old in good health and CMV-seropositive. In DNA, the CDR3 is TGTGCCAGCAGCCAAACCTTGGCGGCAGACGAGCAGTACTTC. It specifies CASSQTLAADEQYF.